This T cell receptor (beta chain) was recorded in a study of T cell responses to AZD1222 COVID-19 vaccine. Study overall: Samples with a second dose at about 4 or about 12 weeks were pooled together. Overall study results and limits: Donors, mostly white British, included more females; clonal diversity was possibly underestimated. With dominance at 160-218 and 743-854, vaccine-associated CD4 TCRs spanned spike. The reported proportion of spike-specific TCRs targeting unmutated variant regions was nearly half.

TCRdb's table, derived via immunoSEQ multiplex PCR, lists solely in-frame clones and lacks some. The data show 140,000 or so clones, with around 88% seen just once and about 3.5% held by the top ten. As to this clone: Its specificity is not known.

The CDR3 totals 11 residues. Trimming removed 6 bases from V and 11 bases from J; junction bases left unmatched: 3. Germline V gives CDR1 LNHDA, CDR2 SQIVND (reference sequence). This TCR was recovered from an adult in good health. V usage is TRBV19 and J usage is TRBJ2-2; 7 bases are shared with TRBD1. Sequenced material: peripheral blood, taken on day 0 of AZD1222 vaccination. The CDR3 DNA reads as TGTGCCAGTAGGACAGGGCCCGAGCTGTTTTTT. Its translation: CASRTGPELFF.